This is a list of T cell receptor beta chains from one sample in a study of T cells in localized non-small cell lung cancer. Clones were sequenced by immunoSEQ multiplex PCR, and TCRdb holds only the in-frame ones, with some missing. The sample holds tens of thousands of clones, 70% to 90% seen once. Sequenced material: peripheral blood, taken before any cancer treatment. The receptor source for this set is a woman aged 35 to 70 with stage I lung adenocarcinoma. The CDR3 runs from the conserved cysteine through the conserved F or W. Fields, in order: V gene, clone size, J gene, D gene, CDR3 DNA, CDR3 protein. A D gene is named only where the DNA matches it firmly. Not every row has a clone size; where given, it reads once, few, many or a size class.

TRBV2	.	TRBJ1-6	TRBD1	TGTGCCAGCGCGGACAGGGAAGATTCACCCCTCCACTTT	CASADREDSPLHF
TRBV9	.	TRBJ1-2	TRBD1	TGTGCCAGCAGCGGATATCGGGGACAGGGGTACAACTATGGCTACACCTTC	CASSGYRGQGYNYGYTF
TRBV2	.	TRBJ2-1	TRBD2	TGTGCCAGCAGGCCTACTAGCGGGGGGTTCAATGAGCAGTTCTTC	CASRPTSGGFNEQFF
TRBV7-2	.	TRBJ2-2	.	TGTGCCAGCAGCCCAGCGGCTCGCACCGGGGAGCTGTTTTTT	CASSPAARTGELFF
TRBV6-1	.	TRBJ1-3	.	TGTGCCAGCGGGGATAGGGCAGGGGAGGGAAACACCATATATTTT	CASGDRAGEGNTIYF
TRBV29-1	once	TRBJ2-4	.	TGCAGCGTTGTCATCATAGGGGATCACATTCAGTACTTC	CSVVIIGDHIQYF
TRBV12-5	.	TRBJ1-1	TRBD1	TGTGCTAGTGCCCCGGACAGGGGATTTACTGAAGCTTTCTTT	CASAPDRGFTEAFF
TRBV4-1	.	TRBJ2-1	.	TGCGCCAGCAGCCAGGATCCGGCGGGCTCCTACAATGAGCAGTTCTTC	CASSQDPAGSYNEQFF
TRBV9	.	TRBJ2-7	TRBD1	TGTGCCAGCAGCGCGACAGGGGTAACCTACGAGCAGTACTTC	CASSATGVTYEQYF
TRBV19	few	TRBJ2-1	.	TGTGCCAGTAGTATGATTGGAAGCTCCTACAATGAGCAGTTCTTC	CASSMIGSSYNEQFF
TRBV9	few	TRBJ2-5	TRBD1	TGTGCCAGCAGCTTCCGGACAGGGGCCCAAGAGACCCAGTACTTC	CASSFRTGAQETQYF
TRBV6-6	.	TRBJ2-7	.	TGTGCCAGCAGTTACGCGACAGGCGCTTCTTCTGAGCAGTACTTC	CASSYATGASSEQYF
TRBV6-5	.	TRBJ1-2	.	TGTGCCAGCAGTCAAGGGACTGCGGCTAACTATGGCTACACCTTC	CASSQGTAANYGYTF
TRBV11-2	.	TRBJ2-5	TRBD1	TGTGCCAGCAGCTTGCAGGGGGCGCTCGGGGAGACCCAGTACTTC	CASSLQGALGETQYF
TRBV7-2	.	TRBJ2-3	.	TGTGCCAGCAGTACAGTCACAGATACGCAGTATTTT	CASSTVTDTQYF
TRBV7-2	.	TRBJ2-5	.	TGTGCCAGCAGCTTAGAGGGCTACCGCCAAGAGACCCAGTACTTC	CASSLEGYRQETQYF
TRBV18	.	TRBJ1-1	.	TGTGCCAGCCTTGGTACGGGACAACCGAACACTGAAGCTTTCTTT	CASLGTGQPNTEAFF
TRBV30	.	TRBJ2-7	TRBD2	TGTGCCTGGAGTCTAGGACTAGCGGGGTACGAGCAGTACTTC	CAWSLGLAGYEQYF
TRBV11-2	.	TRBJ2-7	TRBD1	TGTGCCAGCAGCTTAGGTCAGGGGGCCTACGAGCAGTACTTC	CASSLGQGAYEQYF
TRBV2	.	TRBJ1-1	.	TGTGCCAGCAGTGAAGAGGGCACGAACACTGAAGCTTTCTTT	CASSEEGTNTEAFF
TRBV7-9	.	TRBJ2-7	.	TGTGCCAGCGGCAATACAGGGAGTGGCCTTTACGAGCAGTACTTC	CASGNTGSGLYEQYF
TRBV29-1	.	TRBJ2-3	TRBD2	TGCAGCGCAGTAGCGGGGTTGGCAGATACGCAGTATTTT	CSAVAGLADTQYF
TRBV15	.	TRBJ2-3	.	TGTGCCACCAGCAGAGATGGGTCAGATACGCAGTATTTT	CATSRDGSDTQYF
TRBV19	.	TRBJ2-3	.	TGTGCCAGTAGTACCCAACAGGGTACAGATACGCAGTATTTT	CASSTQQGTDTQYF
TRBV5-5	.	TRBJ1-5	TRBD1	TGTGCCAGCAGCTCCACAGGGGCCCAAACCCTACTCAATCAGCCCCAGCATTTT	CASSSTGAQTLLNQPQHF
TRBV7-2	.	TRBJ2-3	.	TGTGCCAGCAGCCCAGTCGGGGACAAACCTCGGGATACGCAGTATTTT	CASSPVGDKPRDTQYF
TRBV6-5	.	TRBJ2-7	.	TGTGCCAGCAGGCGGAGCTCCTACGAGCAGTACTTC	CASRRSSYEQYF
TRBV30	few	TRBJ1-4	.	TGTGCCTGGTCTACGCGGGGAGAAAAACTGTTTTTT	CAWSTRGEKLFF